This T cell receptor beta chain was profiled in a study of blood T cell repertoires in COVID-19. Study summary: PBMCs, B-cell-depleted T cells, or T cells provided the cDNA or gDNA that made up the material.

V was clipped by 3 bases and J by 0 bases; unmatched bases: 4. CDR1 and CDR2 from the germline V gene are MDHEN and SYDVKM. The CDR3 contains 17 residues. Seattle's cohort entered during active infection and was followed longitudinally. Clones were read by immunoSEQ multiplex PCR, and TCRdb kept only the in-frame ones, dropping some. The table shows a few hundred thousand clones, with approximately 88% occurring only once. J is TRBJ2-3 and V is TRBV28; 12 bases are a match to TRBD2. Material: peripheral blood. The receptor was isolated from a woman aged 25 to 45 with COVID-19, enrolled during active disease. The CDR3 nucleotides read TGTGCCAGCAGTTTTTCTAGCGGGAGGGGTAGCACAGATACGCAGTATTTT. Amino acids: CASSFSSGRGSTDTQYF.